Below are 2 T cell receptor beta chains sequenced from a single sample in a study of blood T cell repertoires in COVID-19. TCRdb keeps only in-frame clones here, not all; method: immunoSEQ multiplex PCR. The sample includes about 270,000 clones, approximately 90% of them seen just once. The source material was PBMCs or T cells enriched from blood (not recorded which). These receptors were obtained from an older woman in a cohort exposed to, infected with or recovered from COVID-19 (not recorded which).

The CDR3 nucleotides are TGCGCCAGAGGCCGGGGTGAGGAGACCCAGTACTTC. Encoded protein: CARGRGEETQYF. This chain uses TRBV5-1 with TRBJ2-5; TRBD2 is a possible D gene (5 bases). The CDR3 totals 12 residues. Germline V lookup: CDR1 SGHRS, CDR2 YFSETQ. Trimming took 8 bases from V and 5 from J, leaving 13 bases between them.

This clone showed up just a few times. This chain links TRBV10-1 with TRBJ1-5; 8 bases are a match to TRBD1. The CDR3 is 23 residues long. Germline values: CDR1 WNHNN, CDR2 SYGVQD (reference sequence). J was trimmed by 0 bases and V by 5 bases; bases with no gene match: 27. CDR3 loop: CASSKPGQAQTRVLKYSNQPQHF. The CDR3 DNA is TGCGCCAGCAGTAAACCGGGACAGGCCCAAACGCGGGTGTTAAAATATAGCAATCAGCCCCAGCATTTT.